One and the same sample provided the 27 T cell receptor beta chains below, sequenced in a study of cytomegalovirus exposure and HLA in healthy donors. PCR was performed using 60 Vbeta and 13 Jbeta primers. This table comes from immunoSEQ multiplex PCR, and its TCRdb copy is limited to in-frame clones, with some not included. Of about 180,000 clones in the sample, around three quarters are singletons; the top ten hold roughly 2.5%. The sequencing sample was made of PBMCs. These receptors originate from a woman in her twenties or thirties in good health and CMV-seropositive.

The genes are TRBV6-5 and TRBJ2-3, with TRBD1 matching over 9 bases. The V gene end was trimmed by 6 bases and the J gene end by 3 bases; junction bases not matched to a gene: 7. This CDR3 region has 15 residues. The germline gives CDR1 MNHEY, CDR2 SVGAGI. The CDR3 DNA is TGTGCCAGCAGACCGGGACAGGGAGGGACAGATACGCAGTATTTT. Translation gives CASRPGQGGTDTQYF.

The chain links TRBV9 to TRBJ2-1, with 13 bases aligning to TRBD2. Germline lookup yields CDR1 SGDLS and CDR2 YYNGEE. The CDR3 is 18 residues long. With V trimmed by 3 bases and J by 3 bases, 9 bases remained unmatched. The CDR3 region has the DNA TGTGCCAGCAGCGCCCCACTAGCGGGGGGGCTGGACTACAATGAGCAGTTCTTC. The encoded protein is CASSAPLAGGLDYNEQFF.

This clone occurred a few times. The rearrangement joins TRBV5-4 to TRBJ2-7, with a tentative D call TRBD2 (5 bases). Trimming pared 0 bases from V and 3 bases from J, leaving 10 bases between. The germline CDR1 and CDR2 sequences are SGHNT and YYREEE (reference sequence). This CDR3 comprises 14 residues. In DNA, the CDR3 is TGTGCCAGCAGCTTGGAGGAGGAATTCTACGAGCAGTACTTC. Its translation is CASSLEEEFYEQYF.

CDR3: CASSQDGTGPREKLFF. In DNA, the CDR3 is TGCGCCAGCAGCCAGGACGGGACAGGTCCTCGAGAAAAACTGTTTTTT. V usage is TRBV4-1 and J usage is TRBJ1-4; 8 bases are a match to TRBD1. Losses at the gene ends were 3 bases for V and 8 bases for J; bases not matched to a gene: 11. The germline gives CDR1 MGHRA, CDR2 YSYEKL. The CDR3 has 16 amino acids.

The chain recombines TRBV10-2 with TRBJ2-5; tentative D call: TRBD1 (6 bases). The DNA end is more similar to TRBJ2-7, so the J call may be wrong. The CDR3 is made up of 14 amino acids. Germline CDR1 and CDR2: WSHSY and SAAADI. The CDR3 is CASSGQGFSYEQYF. The CDR3 coding sequence is TGCGCCAGCAGTGGCCAGGGGTTTTCCTACGAGCAGTACTTC.

The chain uses TRBV7-6 and TRBJ1-4; D possibly corresponds to TRBD1 (6 bases). Deletions cut 5 bases from V and 2 bases from J, with 12 bases between. The CDR3 is 15 residues long. Germline V gene sequence: CDR1 SGHVS, CDR2 FNYEAQ. The CDR3 DNA sequence: TGTGCCAGCAGCGGTTACAGGGTTACTAATGAAAAACTGTTTTTT. This codes for CASSGYRVTNEKLFF.

This clone appeared a few times. Here the CDR3 DNA reads TGTGCCAGCAGGGACGGACACGAAAAACTGTTTTTT. Its translation is CASRDGHEKLFF. The V and J genes are TRBV2 and TRBJ1-4; D perhaps matches TRBD1 (5 bases). The CDR3 extends over 12 amino acids. Germline CDR1 SNHLY, CDR2 FYNNEI. V was trimmed by 6 bases and J by 8 bases, leaving 10 bases between them.

The chain combines TRBV30 with TRBJ1-3; tentative D call: TRBD1 (5 bases). The ends were cut back, 4 bases at V and 0 bases at J, with 10 bases in the middle. The CDR3 is made up of 14 amino acids. CDR1 is GTSNPN, CDR2 SVGIG, per germline (reference sequence). The CDR3 loop reads CAWTGGVSGNTIYF. The CDR3 nucleotides read TGTGCCTGGACCGGGGGAGTCTCTGGAAACACCATATATTTT. Based on the CDR3 plus reference TRBV30 and TRBJ1-3, the full variable domain is SQTIHQWPATLVQPVGSPLSLECTVEGTSNPNLYWYRQAAGRGLQLLFYSVGIGQISSEVPQNLSASRPQDRQFILSSKKLLLSDSGFYLCAWTGGVSGNTIYFGEGSWLTVV.

The rearrangement uses TRBV4-3 and TRBJ1-4; a weak D match, TRBD1 (5 bases). V was trimmed by 0 bases and J by 8 bases, leaving 13 bases between them. CDR1 is LGHNA, CDR2 YSLEER, per germline. CDR3 length: 15 amino acids. This CDR3 reads CASSQEGQGGEKLFF. The CDR3, as DNA: TGCGCCAGCAGCCAAGAGGGGCAGGGAGGGGAAAAACTGTTTTTT.

Only one count was recorded for this clone. This chain links TRBV12-5 with TRBJ1-5; D is uncertain. The CDR3 is 13 residues long. V was clipped by 1 base and J by 4 bases, with 5 bases between them. Looked up from germline, CDR1 is LGHNT and CDR2 is FRNRAP. This CDR3 reads CASGLEQNQPQHF. CDR3 nucleotide sequence: TGTGCTAGTGGTTTGGAACAGAATCAGCCCCAGCATTTT.

The V and J genes are TRBV5-5 and TRBJ2-5, with TRBD2 identical over 11 bases. Unmatched junction bases numbered 9, after V lost 4 bases and J lost 4 bases. The CDR3 is made up of 16 amino acids. CDR1 is SGHKS and CDR2 is YYEKEE in the germline V gene (reference sequence). Written as DNA, the CDR3 is TGTGCCAGCAGCCTAATAGCGGGGGGGCCCCGAGAGACCCAGTACTTC. Its protein product is CASSLIAGGPRETQYF.

This clone was seen a handful of times. The J gene is TRBJ1-6, the V gene TRBV7-2; the D gene is possibly TRBD1 (6 bases). With 6 bases removed from V and 2 bases from J, the gap between germline ends came to 17 bases. CDR3 size: 17 residues. The germline V gene encodes CDR1 SGHTA and CDR2 FQGNSA. CDR3 coding DNA: TGTGCCAGCAGAAGCGGACAGTACCTCACCTATAATTCACCCCTCCACTTT. Protein: CASRSGQYLTYNSPLHF.

CDR3 residues: CASSQRGGVSGELFF. The CDR3 DNA reads TGCGCCAGCAGCCAACGCGGCGGGGTGTCCGGGGAGCTGTTTTTT. The chain is built from TRBV4-3 and TRBJ2-2; a possible D gene is TRBD2 (6 bases). The length of the CDR3 is 15 residues. V dropped 2 bases and J dropped 6 bases, with 13 bases sitting between them. Per the germline V gene, CDR1 is LGHNA and CDR2 is YSLEER.

DNA for the CDR3: TGTGCCAGCAGCTTTAACAGGGGGCGAGGTGGCTACACCTTC. It yields the protein CASSFNRGRGGYTF. The chain couples TRBV5-4 to TRBJ1-2; 9 bases map to TRBD1. The V gene's germline CDR1 is SGHNT and CDR2 YYREEE (reference sequence). This CDR3 is 14 amino acids long. J was trimmed by 7 bases and V by 2 bases; bases with no gene match: 6.

V is TRBV5-1 and J is TRBJ2-1; maybe TRBD1 (5 bases). V was pared by 0 bases and J by 1 base, with 11 bases between. The length of the CDR3 is 16 residues. Germline CDR1 is SGHRS and CDR2 is YFSETQ. For the CDR3, the DNA is TGCGCCAGCAGCTTGGCCCCCAGGGATTCCTACAATGAGCAGTTCTTC. As protein: CASSLAPRDSYNEQFF.

This clone was observed a handful of times. The chain uses TRBV2 and TRBJ1-6; 10 nucleotides align to TRBD1. Germline values: CDR1 SNHLY, CDR2 FYNNEI. CDR3 length: 16 amino acids. The ends lost 5 bases at V and 8 bases at J; junction bases unmatched: 9. The CDR3 is CASSYPGQGKDSPLHF. The CDR3 DNA follows: TGTGCCAGCAGTTACCCGGGACAGGGGAAAGATTCACCCCTCCACTTT.

The chain carries TRBV5-1 and TRBJ2-1; the match to TRBD2 covers 8 bases. The CDR3 covers 20 residues. Looked up from germline, CDR1 is SGHRS and CDR2 is YFSETQ. Germline trimming cut 4 bases from V and 0 bases from J; bases unmatched to any gene: 18. The chain's CDR3 is CASSLFTRSGVWDSYNEQFF. DNA for the CDR3: TGCGCCAGCAGCCTGTTCACTCGTAGCGGGGTGTGGGACTCCTACAATGAGCAGTTCTTC.

This clone was found a few times. V usage is TRBV30 and J usage is TRBJ1-4; 8 bases are shared with TRBD1. V was clipped by 3 bases and J by 0 bases; unmatched bases: 6. The CDR3 loop spans 16 amino acids. Germline CDR1 and CDR2: GTSNPN and SVGIG (reference sequence). The CDR3 coding sequence is TGTGCCTGGAGCGCAGGGGGCGCCTCAACTAATGAAAAACTGTTTTTT. Protein sequence: CAWSAGGASTNEKLFF.

The chain uses TRBV7-6 and TRBJ1-1; no clear D gene. The V gene lost 1 base and the J gene lost 4 bases, with 7 bases spanning the gap. The CDR3 spans 13 residues. Germline V gene sequence: CDR1 SGHVS, CDR2 FNYEAQ. CDR3 sequence: CASSLVVFTEAFF. CDR3 DNA: TGTGCCAGCAGCTTAGTCGTGTTCACTGAAGCTTTCTTT.

V usage is TRBV7-2 and J usage is TRBJ1-2; perhaps TRBD1 as D (5 bases). The CDR3 loop spans 14 amino acids. V was clipped by 6 bases and J by 5 bases, with 16 bases between them. Germline CDR1 is SGHTA and CDR2 is FQGNSA. CDR3 sequence reads: CASRADSITYGYTF. The CDR3 DNA sequence: TGTGCCAGCAGGGCCGACAGTATAACATATGGCTACACCTTC.

The rearrangement links TRBV14 to TRBJ2-2; the D is unclear. V gave up 2 bases and J gave up 8 bases, with 6 bases separating them. This CDR3 is built from 12 residues. Germline CDR1 is SGHDN and CDR2 is FVKESK. DNA of the CDR3: TGTGCCAGCAGCCAACCCCCGGGGGAGCTGTTTTTT. Its translation is CASSQPPGELFF.

This clone was detected once. The chain has TRBV19 and TRBJ2-3; TRBD2 aligns across 10 bases. The CDR3 is 17 residues long. J gave up 2 bases and V 3 bases, and 8 bases lay outside the gene matches. Per germline, CDR1 LNHDA and CDR2 SQIVND (reference sequence). Written as DNA, the CDR3 is TGTGCCAGTAGTATCTCTCTAGCGGGGGTCAACACAGATACGCAGTATTTT. It translates to CASSISLAGVNTDTQYF.

The chain recombines TRBV6-5 with TRBJ2-5; tentative D call: TRBD2 (6 bases). Trimming cost V 2 bases and J 2 bases, with 12 bases left between them. Germline loops: CDR1 MNHEY, CDR2 SVGAGI. The CDR3 sequence is 15 residues long. The CDR3 DNA sequence: TGTGCCAGCAGTTACCGGGGGTGGGGTCAAGAGACCCAGTACTTC. Its protein is CASSYRGWGQETQYF.

V and J are TRBV11-2 and TRBJ1-3, with D perhaps TRBD1 (5 bases). CDR3 length: 17 residues. V shed 4 bases and J shed 0 bases, with 16 bases lying between them. Germline CDR1 is SGHAT and CDR2 is FQNNGV. CDR3 loop: CASSSDPRGSSGNTIYF. The CDR3 bases are TGTGCCAGCAGCTCCGATCCGCGGGGGTCCTCTGGAAACACCATATATTTT.

The genes are TRBV27 and TRBJ1-2; tentatively, D is TRBD1 (5 bases). This CDR3 spans 14 amino acids. V lost 6 bases to trimming and J lost 2 bases, with 13 bases between them. Germline CDR1 MNHEY, CDR2 SMNVEV (reference sequence). The CDR3 is CASREGPLNYGYTF. The CDR3 bases are TGTGCCAGCAGGGAGGGGCCCCTAAACTATGGCTACACCTTC.

This chain connects TRBV30 to TRBJ2-3; no clear D gene. The length of the CDR3 is 12 residues. Germline CDR1 GTSNPN, CDR2 SVGIG (reference sequence). V gave up 4 bases and J gave up 2 bases, with 7 bases separating them. CDR3 sequence (DNA): TGTGCCTGGAAAGCGAACACAGATACGCAGTATTTT. Translated: CAWKANTDTQYF.

The chain couples TRBV5-1 to TRBJ1-3, with TRBD1 matching 7 bases. The length of the CDR3 is 14 residues. Germline CDR1 SGHRS, CDR2 YFSETQ. V lost 3 bases and J lost 2; bases outside the gene matches: 2. This CDR3 reads CASSSGQAGNTIYF. The DNA for the CDR3 is TGCGCCAGCAGCTCTGGACAGGCTGGAAACACCATATATTTT.